This T cell receptor beta chain was sequenced for a study of tumor-infiltrating lymphocytes in localized non-small cell lung cancer. The J segment lost 8 bases and the V segment lost 4 bases, leaving 9 bases of the junction unmatched. The CDR3 sequence is 15 residues long. Germline V gene data show CDR1 as MGHDK and CDR2 as SYGVNS. The repertoire was sequenced with immunoSEQ multiplex PCR; TCRdb's copy has only in-frame clones and lacks some. The data show some 15,000 clones, approximately 85% seen once. What was sequenced was uninvolved lung tissue not adjacent to the tumor. J is TRBJ1-2 and V is TRBV25-1, with TRBD1 matching 11 bases. The sequence derives from a human donor with non-small cell lung cancer. DNA of the CDR3: TGTGCCAGCAGTGTACCCGGGACAGGGGGGGGCGGCTACACCTTC. Translation: CASSVPGTGGGGYTF.